Listed below are T cell receptor beta chains from one sample, sequenced in a study of neurological immune-mediated disorders. TCRdb re-derived calls from the 5' RACE reads in MiXCR, one entry per CDR3 protein. This sample carries around 67,000 distinct CDR3 sequences, roughly 5.6% of them seen once, and the ten largest clones take about 7.4%. The sample was PBMCs. These receptors all stem from a young man with multiple sclerosis. CDR3s include the opening cysteine and the closing phenylalanine or tryptophan. D genes are given only for firm matches. Expanded clones get a size class; other rows say once, few or many, or leave the size out.

CASSLDTSGYGYTF | TGTGCCAGCAGCTTAGACACCTCGGGGTATGGCTACACCTTC | TRBV7-2 | many | NA | TRBJ1-2
CASCRHARMAGGNTGELFF | TGCGCCAGCTGCCGACATGCCCGCATGGCGGGGGGGAACACCGGGGAGCTGTTTTTT | TRBV5-1 | many | TRBD2 | TRBJ2-2
CASSASIGVGTDTQYF | TGTGCCAGCAGCGCCTCGATTGGGGTTGGCACAGATACGCAGTATTTT | TRBV9 | many | NA | TRBJ2-3
CASSRITSGRFYEQYF | TGTGCCAGCAGCCGAATCACTAGCGGGAGGTTCTACGAGCAGTACTTC | TRBV11-2 | many | TRBD2 | TRBJ2-7
CASSGTANQPQHF | TGTGCCAGTAGCGGGACAGCAAATCAGCCCCAGCATTTT | TRBV19 | NA | TRBD1 | TRBJ1-5
CSAQGLADVDEQFF | TGCAGTGCCCAGGGACTAGCGGATGTCGATGAGCAGTTCTTC | TRBV20-1 | many | TRBD2 | TRBJ2-1
CSAGGGGRTEAFF | TGCAGTGCTGGGGGAGGGGGTCGCACTGAAGCTTTCTTT | TRBV20-1 | many | NA | TRBJ1-1
CSARAGTKTYEQYF | TGCAGTGCTAGGGCTGGGACAAAGACCTACGAGCAGTACTTC | TRBV20-1 | NA | NA | TRBJ2-7
CAISESGGVNNEQFF | TGTGCCATCAGTGAAAGCGGGGGGGTCAACAATGAGCAGTTCTTC | TRBV10-3 | many | TRBD2 | TRBJ2-1
CASSLLRARGANVLTF | TGTGCCAGCAGCTTGTTAAGAGCTCGTGGGGCCAACGTCCTGACTTTC | TRBV5-6 | many | NA | TRBJ2-6
CASSEAGTGTNSPLHF | TGTGCCAGCAGTGAAGCCGGGACAGGGACTAATTCACCCCTCCACTTT | TRBV25-1 | many | TRBD1 | TRBJ1-6
CSALRRYEQYF | TGCAGTGCCCTACGACGGTACGAGCAGTACTTC | TRBV20-1 | many | NA | TRBJ2-7
CASSEQGGSYNEQFF | TGTGCCAGCAGTGAACAGGGGGGCTCCTACAATGAGCAGTTCTTC | TRBV6-6 | many | TRBD1 | TRBJ2-1
CASSLLPARAGAYYEQYF | TGTGCCAGCAGCTTACTGCCCGCCCGGGCAGGGGCATACTACGAGCAGTACTTC | TRBV7-2 | many | NA | TRBJ2-7
CASSLQGRNTINF | TGTGCCAGCTCCCTACAGGGAAGAAACACCATAAATTTT | TRBV18 | NA | NA | TRBJ1-3
CASTRSYSPLGKLFF | TGTGCCAGCACCCGTAGCTACAGCCCTTTGGGAAAACTGTTTTTT | TRBV12-3/TRBV12-4 | many | NA | TRBJ1-4
CSAREGQGVLRSYNSPLHF | TGCAGTGCTAGAGAAGGCCAGGGGGTCCTTCGGTCCTATAATTCACCCCTCCACTTT | TRBV20-1 | many | TRBD1 | TRBJ1-6
CASSEGQGRGETQYF | TGTGCCAGCAGCGAAGGACAGGGGAGGGGAGAGACCCAGTACTTC | TRBV5-5 | many | TRBD1 | TRBJ2-5
CASRGLGGYTF | TGTGCCAGCAGGGGGCTGGGGGGCTACACCTTC | TRBV9 | many | NA | TRBJ1-2
CASSPQRGSKFF | TGTGCCAGCAGCCCCCAGCGGGGGTCTAAGTTCTTC | TRBV12-3/TRBV12-4 | many | TRBD2 | TRBJ2-1
CASSAPNNEQFF | TGTGCCAGCAGCGCGCCAAACAATGAGCAGTTCTTC | TRBV9 | few | NA | TRBJ2-1
CASSLGGGTGEQYF | TGTGCCAGCAGTTTAGGGGGGGGAACGGGCGAGCAGTACTTC | TRBV12-3/TRBV12-4 | many | TRBD2 | TRBJ2-7
CASSLLDGSNSPLHF | TGCGCCAGCAGCTTGCTGGACGGATCCAATTCACCCCTCCACTTT | TRBV5-1 | many | NA | TRBJ1-6
CSAPDRKMNTEAFF | TGCAGTGCCCCGGACAGAAAAATGAACACTGAAGCTTTCTTT | TRBV20-1 | NA | NA | TRBJ1-1
CASSQAGGGSPLHF | TGTGCCAGCAGCCAAGCAGGGGGCGGTTCACCCCTCCACTTT | TRBV14 | many | TRBD1 | TRBJ1-6
CASSLRGFPRDHEQYF | TGTGCCAGCAGTTTACGAGGATTCCCCCGGGACCACGAGCAGTACTTC | TRBV27 | many | NA | TRBJ2-7
CSARGLGDYNSPLHF | TGCAGTGCTAGGGGTTTAGGGGACTATAATTCACCCCTCCACTTT | TRBV20-1 | many | NA | TRBJ1-6
CASSPGTDTGELFF | TGTGCCAGCAGTCCCGGGACAGACACCGGGGAGCTGTTTTTT | TRBV6-1 | many | TRBD1 | TRBJ2-2
CASSLVGQSYEQYF | TGCGCCAGCAGCTTGGTAGGACAGAGCTACGAGCAGTACTTC | TRBV5-1 | many | NA | TRBJ2-7
CASSAGAMNTEAFF | TGTGCCAGCAGCGCAGGAGCCATGAACACTGAAGCTTTCTTT | TRBV9 | few | NA | TRBJ1-1
CASSPSTERSFMPYGYTF | TGTGCCAGCAGCCCCTCTACTGAGCGTTCTTTTATGCCTTATGGCTACACCTTC | TRBV6-1 | few | NA | TRBJ1-2
CAISESRGDYGYTF | TGTGCCATCAGTGAGTCCCGAGGGGACTATGGCTACACCTTC | TRBV10-3 | many | NA | TRBJ1-2
CASSLGAGTTYEQYF | TGTGCCAGCAGCTTAGGGGCGGGAACTACCTACGAGCAGTACTTC | TRBV7-6 | many | NA | TRBJ2-7
CASSPLAPGELFF | TGTGCCAGCAGTCCTCTGGCCCCCGGGGAGCTGTTTTTT | TRBV6-6 | many | NA | TRBJ2-2
CASSLQYRSSGSYEQYF | TGTGCCAGCAGCCTCCAATATCGGAGTTCGGGGTCCTACGAGCAGTACTTC | TRBV3-1 | many | NA | TRBJ2-7
CASAGTYGYTF | TGTGCCAGCGCAGGGACCTATGGCTACACCTTC | TRBV6-5 | many | NA | TRBJ1-2
CACSGFSGGTNTEAFF | TGTGCCTGCTCGGGCTTTTCTGGGGGTACGAACACTGAAGCTTTCTTT | TRBV18 | NA | NA | TRBJ1-1
CVSSQMVSVNEQFF | TGTGTCAGCAGCCAAATGGTCTCGGTGAATGAGCAGTTCTTC | TRBV14 | NA | NA | TRBJ2-1
CASSFDWNTGELFF | TGCGCCAGCAGCTTTGACTGGAACACCGGGGAGCTGTTTTTT | TRBV5-1 | many | NA | TRBJ2-2
CASSLGAGRLNQPQHF | TGTGCCAGCAGCTTAGGTGCGGGAAGATTAAATCAGCCCCAGCATTTT | TRBV7-9 | many | NA | TRBJ1-5
CASSRTGTAHTGELFF | TGTGCCAGCAGTAGGACCGGGACAGCTCACACCGGGGAGCTGTTTTTT | TRBV6-5 | many | TRBD1 | TRBJ2-2
CASTLQGLDKQFF | TGTGCCAGCACCCTACAGGGCCTCGACAAGCAGTTCTTC | TRBV28 | many | NA | TRBJ2-1
CAATGFGDTQYF | TGTGCCGCCACAGGGTTTGGGGATACGCAGTATTTT | TRBV6-5 | many | NA | TRBJ2-3